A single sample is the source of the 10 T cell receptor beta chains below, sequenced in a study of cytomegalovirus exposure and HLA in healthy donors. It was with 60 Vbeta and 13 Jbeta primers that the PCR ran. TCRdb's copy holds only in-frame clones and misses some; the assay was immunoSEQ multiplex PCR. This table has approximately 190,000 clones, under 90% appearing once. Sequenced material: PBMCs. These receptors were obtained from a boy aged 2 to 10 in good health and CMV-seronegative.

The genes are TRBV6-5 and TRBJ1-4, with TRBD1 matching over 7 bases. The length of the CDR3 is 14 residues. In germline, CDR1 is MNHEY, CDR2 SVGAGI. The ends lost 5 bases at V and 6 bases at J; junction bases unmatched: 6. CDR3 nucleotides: TGTGCCAGCAGTGAAAGGGGGCGCGATGAAAAACTGTTTTTT. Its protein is CASSERGRDEKLFF.

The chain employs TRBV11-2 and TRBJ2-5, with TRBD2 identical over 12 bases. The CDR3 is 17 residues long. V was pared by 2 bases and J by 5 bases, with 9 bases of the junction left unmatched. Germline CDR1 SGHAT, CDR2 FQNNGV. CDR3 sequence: CASSLSPLAGGKETQYF. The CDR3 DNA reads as TGTGCCAGCAGCTTAAGCCCCCTAGCGGGGGGGAAGGAGACCCAGTACTTC.

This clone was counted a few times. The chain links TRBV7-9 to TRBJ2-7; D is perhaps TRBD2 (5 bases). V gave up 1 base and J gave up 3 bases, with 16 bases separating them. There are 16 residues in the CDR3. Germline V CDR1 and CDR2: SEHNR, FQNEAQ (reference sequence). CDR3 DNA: TGTGCCAGCAGCTTAGTGATGGGGAGAACCGTCTACGAGCAGTACTTC. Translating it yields CASSLVMGRTVYEQYF.

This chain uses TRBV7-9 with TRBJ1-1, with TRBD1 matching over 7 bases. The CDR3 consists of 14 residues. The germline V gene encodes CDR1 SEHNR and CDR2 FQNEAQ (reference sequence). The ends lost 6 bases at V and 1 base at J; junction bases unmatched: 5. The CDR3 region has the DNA TGTGCCAGCAGTTTCCAGGGGGGGAACACTGAAGCTTTCTTT. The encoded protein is CASSFQGGNTEAFF.

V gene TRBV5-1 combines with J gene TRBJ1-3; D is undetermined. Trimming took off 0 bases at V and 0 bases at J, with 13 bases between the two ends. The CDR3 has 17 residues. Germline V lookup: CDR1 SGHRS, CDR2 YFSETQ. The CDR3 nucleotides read TGCGCCAGCAGCTTGGCCGGAGGCGGGAGCTCTGGAAACACCATATATTTT. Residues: CASSLAGGGSSGNTIYF.

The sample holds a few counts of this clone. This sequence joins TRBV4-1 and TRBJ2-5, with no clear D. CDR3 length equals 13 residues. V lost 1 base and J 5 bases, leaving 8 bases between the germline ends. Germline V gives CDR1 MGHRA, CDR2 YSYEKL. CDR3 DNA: TGCGCCAGCAGCCAAGCCCCCAGGGAGACCCAGTACTTC. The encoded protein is CASSQAPRETQYF.

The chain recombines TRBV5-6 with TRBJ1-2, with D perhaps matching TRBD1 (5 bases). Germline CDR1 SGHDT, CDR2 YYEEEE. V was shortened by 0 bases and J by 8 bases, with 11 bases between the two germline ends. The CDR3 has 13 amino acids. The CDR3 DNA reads TGTGCCAGCAGCTTGGCGGGGGTGGAAGGCTACACCTTC. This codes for CASSLAGVEGYTF.

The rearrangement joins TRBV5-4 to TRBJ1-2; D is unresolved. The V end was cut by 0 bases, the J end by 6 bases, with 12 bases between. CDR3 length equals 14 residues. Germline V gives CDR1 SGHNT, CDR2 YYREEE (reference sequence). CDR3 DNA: TGTGCCAGCAGCTTGGCGGGAGGGCCGGATGGCTACACCTTC. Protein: CASSLAGGPDGYTF.

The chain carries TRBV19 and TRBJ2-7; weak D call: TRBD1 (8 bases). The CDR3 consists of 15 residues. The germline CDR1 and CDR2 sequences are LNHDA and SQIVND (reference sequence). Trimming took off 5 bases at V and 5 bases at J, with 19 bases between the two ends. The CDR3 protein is CASSPRTGRADEQYF. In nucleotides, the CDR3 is TGTGCCAGTAGTCCCCGGACAGGGAGGGCGGACGAGCAGTACTTC. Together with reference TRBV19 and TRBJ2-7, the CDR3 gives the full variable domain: DGGITQSPKYLFRKEGQNVTLSCEQNLNHDAMYWYRQDPGQGLRLIYYSQIVNDFQKGDIAEGYSVSREKKESFPLTVTSAQKNPTAFYLCASSPRTGRADEQYFGPGTRLTVT.

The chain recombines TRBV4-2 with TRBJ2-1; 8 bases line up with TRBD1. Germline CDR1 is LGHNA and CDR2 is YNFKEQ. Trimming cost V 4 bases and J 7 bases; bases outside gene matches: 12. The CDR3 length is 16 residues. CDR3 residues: CASSPQDRADGNEQFF. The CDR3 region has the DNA TGTGCCAGCAGCCCGCAGGACAGGGCGGATGGGAATGAGCAGTTCTTC.